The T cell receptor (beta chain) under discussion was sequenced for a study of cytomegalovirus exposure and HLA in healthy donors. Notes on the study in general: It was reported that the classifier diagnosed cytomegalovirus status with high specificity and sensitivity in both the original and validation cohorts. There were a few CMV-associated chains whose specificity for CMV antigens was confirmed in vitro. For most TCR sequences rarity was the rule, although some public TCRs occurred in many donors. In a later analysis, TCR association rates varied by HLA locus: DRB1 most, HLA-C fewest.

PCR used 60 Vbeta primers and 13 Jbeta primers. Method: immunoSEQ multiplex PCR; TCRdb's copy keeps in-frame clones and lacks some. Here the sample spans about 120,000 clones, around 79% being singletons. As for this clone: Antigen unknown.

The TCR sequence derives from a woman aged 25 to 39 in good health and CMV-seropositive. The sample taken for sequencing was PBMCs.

CDR3 nucleotides: TGTGCCAGCAGCTCGGACAGGGGGCCTTCTTTGTTTGGCTACACCTTC. Translation: CASSSDRGPSLFGYTF. The chain couples TRBV5-4 to TRBJ1-2; 11 bases line up with TRBD1. The germline gives CDR1 SGHNT, CDR2 YYREEE (reference sequence). The V and J ends lost 3 bases and 7 bases, in that order; junction bases with no gene match: 11. The CDR3 totals 16 residues.